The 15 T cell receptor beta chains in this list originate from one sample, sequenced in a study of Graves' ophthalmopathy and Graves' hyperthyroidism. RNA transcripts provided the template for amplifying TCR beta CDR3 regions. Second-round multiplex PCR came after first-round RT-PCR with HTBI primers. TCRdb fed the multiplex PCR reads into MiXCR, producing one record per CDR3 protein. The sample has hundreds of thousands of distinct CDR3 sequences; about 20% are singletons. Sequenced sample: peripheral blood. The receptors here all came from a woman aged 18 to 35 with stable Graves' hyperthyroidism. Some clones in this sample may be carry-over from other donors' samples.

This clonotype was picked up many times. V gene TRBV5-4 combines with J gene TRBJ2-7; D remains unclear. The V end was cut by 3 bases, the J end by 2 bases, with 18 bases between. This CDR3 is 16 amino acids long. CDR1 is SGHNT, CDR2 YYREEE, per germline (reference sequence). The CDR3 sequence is CASSSGRGLGTYEQYF. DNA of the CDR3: TGTGCCAGCAGCTCGGGTCGAGGTCTGGGGACCTACGAGCAGTACTTC. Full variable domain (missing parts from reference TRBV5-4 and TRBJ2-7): ETGVTQSPTHLIKTRGQQVTLRCSSQSGHNTVSWYQQALGQGPQFIFQYYREEENGRGNFPPRFSGLQFPNYSSELNVNALELDDSALYLCASSSGRGLGTYEQYFGPGTRLTVT.

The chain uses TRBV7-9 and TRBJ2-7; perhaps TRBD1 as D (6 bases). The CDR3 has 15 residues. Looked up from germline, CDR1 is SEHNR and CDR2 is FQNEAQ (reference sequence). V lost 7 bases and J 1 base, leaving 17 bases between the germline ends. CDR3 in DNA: TGTGCCAGCACCCCCAGTTTGGGGGCTTCCTACGAGCAGTACTTC. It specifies CASTPSLGASYEQYF.

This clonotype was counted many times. The DNA for the CDR3 is TGTGCCAGCAGTGAACGCGGGATCACCGGGGAGCTGTTTTTT. Translating it yields CASSERGITGELFF. The chain employs TRBV6-1 and TRBJ2-2, with a weak D call TRBD2 (6 bases). Germline V gene lookup returns CDR1 MNHNS and CDR2 SASEGT. The V and J ends lost 2 bases and 4 bases respectively, with 8 bases between them. The CDR3 spans 14 residues.

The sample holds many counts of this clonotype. CDR3 nucleotides: TGTGCCAGCAGCAAGGGGGAGGGCTTTGAAGCTTTCTTT. Amino acid sequence: CASSKGEGFEAFF. The chain links TRBV11-3 to TRBJ1-1, with D perhaps TRBD1 (6 bases). This CDR3 is built from 13 residues. V was pared by 5 bases and J by 7 bases, with 14 bases between. CDR1 SGHNT and CDR2 YENEEA come from the germline V gene.

CDR3 amino acids: CASSFPDSPKETQYF. CDR3 DNA: TGTGCCAGCAGCTTCCCGGACAGCCCCAAAGAGACCCAGTACTTC. V is TRBV11-2 and J is TRBJ2-5, with a weak D call TRBD1 (6 bases). This CDR3 is built from 15 residues. The V and J ends lost 3 bases and 3 bases respectively, with 14 bases between them. Germline V gene data show CDR1 as SGHAT and CDR2 as FQNNGV.

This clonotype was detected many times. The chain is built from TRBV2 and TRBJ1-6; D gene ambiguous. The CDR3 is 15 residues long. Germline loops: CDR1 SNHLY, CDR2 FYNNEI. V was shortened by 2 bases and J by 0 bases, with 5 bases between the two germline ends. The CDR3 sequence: CASSETRSYNSPLHF. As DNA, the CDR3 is TGTGCCAGCAGTGAAACGCGCTCCTATAATTCACCCCTCCACTTT.

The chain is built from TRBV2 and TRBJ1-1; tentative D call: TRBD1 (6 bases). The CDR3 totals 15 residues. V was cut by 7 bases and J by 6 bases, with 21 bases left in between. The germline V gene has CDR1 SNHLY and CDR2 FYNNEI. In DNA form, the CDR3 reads TGTGCCAGCATGCGGCCCCCTACAGGGCTTTCTGAAGCTTTCTTT. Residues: CASMRPPTGLSEAFF. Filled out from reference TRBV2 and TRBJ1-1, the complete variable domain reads EPEVTQTPSHQVTQMGQEVILRCVPISNHLYFYWYRQILGQKVEFLVSFYNNEISEKSEIFDDQFSVERPDGSNFTLKIRSTKLEDSAMYFCASMRPPTGLSEAFFGQGTRLTVV.

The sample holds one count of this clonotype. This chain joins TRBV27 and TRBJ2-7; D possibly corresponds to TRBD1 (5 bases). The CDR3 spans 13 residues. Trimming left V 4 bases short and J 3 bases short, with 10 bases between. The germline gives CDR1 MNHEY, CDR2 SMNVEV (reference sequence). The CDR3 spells CASSSGFDYEQYF. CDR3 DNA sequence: TGTGCCAGCAGTTCAGGGTTTGACTACGAGCAGTACTTC.

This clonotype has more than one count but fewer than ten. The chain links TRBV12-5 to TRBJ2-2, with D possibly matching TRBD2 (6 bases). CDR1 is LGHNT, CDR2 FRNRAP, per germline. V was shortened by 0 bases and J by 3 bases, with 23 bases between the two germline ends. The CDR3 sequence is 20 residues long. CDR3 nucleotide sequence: TGTGCTAGTGGTTTGGTACTTCTGGCAGGAAGAGTAGCGGACACCGGGGAGCTGTTTTTT. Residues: CASGLVLLAGRVADTGELFF.

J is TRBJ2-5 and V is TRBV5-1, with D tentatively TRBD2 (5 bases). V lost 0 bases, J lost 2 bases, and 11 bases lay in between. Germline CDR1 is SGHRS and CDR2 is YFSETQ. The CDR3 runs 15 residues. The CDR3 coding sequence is TGCGCCAGCAGCTTGGAACTAGACCGTCAAGAGACCCAGTACTTC. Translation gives CASSLELDRQETQYF.

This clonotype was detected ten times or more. CDR3 DNA sequence: TGTGCCTGGACTAAGATTGAAGCTTTCTTT. As protein: CAWTKIEAFF. V usage is TRBV30 and J usage is TRBJ1-1; D unclear. CDR1 and CDR2 from the germline V gene are GTSNPN and SVGIG (reference sequence). The germline V and J ends were trimmed by 4 bases and 7 bases, with 7 bases remaining between them. The CDR3 sequence is 10 residues long.

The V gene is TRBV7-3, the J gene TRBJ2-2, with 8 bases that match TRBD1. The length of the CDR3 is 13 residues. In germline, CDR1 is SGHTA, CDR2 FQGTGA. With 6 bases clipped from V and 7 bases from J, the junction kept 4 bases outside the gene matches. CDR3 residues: CASRDGQGGELFF. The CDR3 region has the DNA TGTGCCAGCAGGGATGGACAGGGCGGGGAGCTGTTTTTT.

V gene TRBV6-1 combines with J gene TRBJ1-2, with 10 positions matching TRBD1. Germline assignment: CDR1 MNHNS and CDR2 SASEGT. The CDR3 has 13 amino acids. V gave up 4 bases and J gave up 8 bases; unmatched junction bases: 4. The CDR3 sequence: CASSGDRGPGYTF. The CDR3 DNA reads TGTGCCAGCAGTGGGGACAGGGGTCCCGGCTACACCTTC.

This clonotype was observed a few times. The CDR3 loop is CASSLVPQGTNYGYTF. The CDR3 DNA sequence: TGTGCCAGCAGCTTAGTTCCACAGGGGACTAACTATGGCTACACCTTC. The V gene is TRBV11-2, the J gene TRBJ1-2; 7 nucleotides line up with TRBD1. The V gene's germline CDR1 is SGHAT and CDR2 FQNNGV. V dropped 1 base and J dropped 0; count of bases not matched to a gene: 5. This CDR3 comprises 16 residues.

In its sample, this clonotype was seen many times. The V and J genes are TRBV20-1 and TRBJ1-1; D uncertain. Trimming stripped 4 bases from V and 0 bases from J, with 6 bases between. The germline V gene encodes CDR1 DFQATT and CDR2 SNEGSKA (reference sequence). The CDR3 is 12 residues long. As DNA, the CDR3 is TGCAGTGCTACAGATATGAACACTGAAGCTTTCTTT. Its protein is CSATDMNTEAFF.